The 24 T cell receptor beta chains below were found in one sample sequenced in a study of early T cells in non-severe SARS-CoV-2 infection listed by TCRdb under 2021. To prepare the library, 5' RACE was applied. These reads were obtained on a NextSeq 500. TCRdb ran its own pipeline on the public reads, namely fastp trimming at Q25 and MiXCR clone calling, and kept in-frame beta chains. Rows with one shared CDR3 protein collapse into an entry with the most common genes and DNA. For this sample the table gives 85,000 to 120,000 distinct CDR3 sequences, of which around 13% were detected only once. The ten largest make up 6.2% of the sample. The specimen sequenced was whole blood. Receptors originate from an adult who was a healthcare worker with PCR-confirmed SARS-CoV-2 infection or an uninfected control (not recorded which).

This chain connects TRBV12-3 or TRBV12-4 to TRBJ2-7; 9 nucleotides align to TRBD1. The CDR3 is 14 residues long. J lost 5 bases, V lost 6 bases, and 8 bases had no gene match. CDR3 amino acids: CASSPTGGYDEQYF. DNA of the CDR3: TGTGCCAGCAGCCCTACAGGGGGCTACGACGAGCAGTACTTC.

The J gene is TRBJ1-2, the V gene TRBV12-3 or TRBV12-4; 9 nucleotides match TRBD1. Trimming removed 4 bases from V and 5 bases from J; junction bases left unmatched: 8. This CDR3 region has 15 residues. The CDR3 DNA reads as TGTGCCAGCAGTTCAGTTGGGACAGGGACGTATGGCTACACCTTC. Protein product: CASSSVGTGTYGYTF.

This clonotype was found once. This rearrangement joins TRBV28 to TRBJ1-2; possible D gene TRBD1, 6 bases. Germline-derived CDR1 and CDR2 are MDHEN and SYDVKM. Deletions cut 3 bases from V and 3 bases from J, with 8 bases between. The CDR3 sequence is 13 residues long. The CDR3 DNA follows: TGTGCCAGCAGTTTGCAGGGGTACTATGGCTACACCTTC. It specifies CASSLQGYYGYTF.

This clonotype has more than one count but fewer than ten. The rearrangement joins TRBV4-1 to TRBJ2-1; no reliable D call. Between the trimmed V and J ends, which lost 0 bases and 9 bases, there was a span of 9 bases. Germline V gene sequence: CDR1 MGHRA, CDR2 YSYEKL. This CDR3 has 13 amino acids. The CDR3 DNA reads TGCGCCAGCAGCCAAGACGTTGGTAGTGAGCAGTTCTTC. It codes for CASSQDVGSEQFF.

This clonotype was detected a few times. The chain has TRBV4-2 and TRBJ2-3, with 11 bases matching TRBD2. The CDR3 is made up of 19 amino acids. The J segment lost 2 bases and the V segment lost 0 bases, leaving 10 bases of the junction unmatched. Per the germline V gene, CDR1 is LGHNA and CDR2 is YNFKEQ. The CDR3 sequence is CASSQEGSGGAVPTDTQYF. The CDR3 DNA follows: TGTGCCAGCAGCCAAGAGGGTAGCGGGGGGGCGGTTCCCACAGATACGCAGTATTTT.

This clonotype was found many times. The rearrangement links TRBV12-3 or TRBV12-4 to TRBJ2-7; the D gene is possibly TRBD1 (6 bases). The V gene lost 5 bases and the J gene lost 0 bases, with 11 bases spanning the gap. The CDR3 has 14 residues. CDR3 sequence (DNA): TGTGCCAGCAGTCCGACAGGTCTCTCCTACGAGCAGTACTTC. This translates into CASSPTGLSYEQYF.

The V gene is TRBV7-9, the J gene TRBJ1-2; D unclear. Germline CDR1 reads SEHNR; CDR2 reads FQNEAQ (reference sequence). This CDR3 has 13 amino acids. V was pared by 1 base and J by 4 bases, with 7 bases between. CDR3 sequence reads: CASSLGLGYGYTF. The CDR3 DNA follows: TGTGCCAGCAGCTTAGGATTGGGCTATGGCTACACCTTC.

In this sample, this clonotype turned up many times. V gene TRBV10-1 combines with J gene TRBJ2-3; D is possibly TRBD2 (5 bases). V gave up 7 bases and J gave up 2 bases, with 10 bases separating them. Germline V CDR1 and CDR2: WNHNN, SYGVQD (reference sequence). This CDR3 has 13 residues. CDR3 sequence (DNA): TGCGCCAGCATGGAGCGGCACACAGATACGCAGTATTTT. It specifies CASMERHTDTQYF.

At least ten counts were recorded for this clonotype. The chain uses TRBV20-1 and TRBJ2-7, with 10 bases lining up with TRBD2. This CDR3 has 13 amino acids. Germline CDR1 is DFQATT and CDR2 is SNEGSKA (reference sequence). V dropped 2 bases and J dropped 6; count of bases not matched to a gene: 4. CDR3 sequence reads: CSARLAGVPEQYF. CDR3 DNA: TGCAGTGCTAGACTAGCGGGAGTACCCGAGCAGTACTTC.

The rearrangement joins TRBV20-1 to TRBJ1-4; tentative D call: TRBD1 (6 bases). The CDR3 runs 14 residues. Germline V CDR1 and CDR2: DFQATT, SNEGSKA (reference sequence). V dropped 6 bases and J dropped 1 base, with 12 bases sitting between them. The CDR3: CSATKQGTNEKLFF. Written as DNA, the CDR3 is TGCAGTGCCACCAAACAGGGAACTAATGAAAAACTGTTTTTT.

This clonotype was picked up one time. V usage is TRBV7-2 and J usage is TRBJ2-3; weak D call: TRBD2 (5 bases). Germline CDR1 and CDR2: SGHTA and FQGNSA. The CDR3 is 13 residues long. Trimming cost V 5 bases and J 8 bases, with 14 bases left between them. As DNA, the CDR3 is TGTGCCAGCAGCCTGGAGCTCGAGGGTACGCAGTATTTT. It yields the protein CASSLELEGTQYF.

The rearrangement joins TRBV19 to TRBJ2-3; 10 bases are shared with TRBD2. The CDR3 extends over 15 amino acids. Germline V gene data show CDR1 as LNHDA and CDR2 as SQIVND (reference sequence). The V and J ends lost 5 bases and 4 bases, in that order; junction bases with no gene match: 6. The CDR3 is CASSRASGSADTQYF. CDR3 sequence (DNA): TGTGCCAGTAGTCGGGCTAGCGGGAGTGCAGATACGCAGTATTTT.

This clonotype was recorded many times. The chain carries TRBV20-1 and TRBJ2-3, with 10 bases identical to TRBD2. The V and J ends lost 6 bases and 2 bases, in that order; junction bases with no gene match: 8. Germline assignment: CDR1 DFQATT and CDR2 SNEGSKA (reference sequence). CDR3 length equals 15 residues. The CDR3 region has the DNA TGCAGTGCGATTCGACTAGCGGGCTACACAGATACGCAGTATTTT. Encoded protein: CSAIRLAGYTDTQYF.

This clonotype has at least ten counts. This chain joins TRBV11-2 and TRBJ2-7; a weak D match, TRBD1 (5 bases). Germline V lookup: CDR1 SGHAT, CDR2 FQNNGV. This CDR3 has 13 residues. Trimming took off 5 bases at V and 12 bases at J, with 20 bases between the two ends. CDR3: CASSPPGGAYMYF. The CDR3 nucleotides read TGTGCCAGCAGCCCACCCGGTGGGGCTTATATGTACTTC. The full variable domain, completed using reference TRBV11-2 and TRBJ2-7, is EAGVAQSPRYKIIEKRQSVAFWCNPISGHATLYWYQQILGQGPKLLIQFQNNGVVDDSQLPKDRFSAERLKGVDSTLKIQPAKLEDSAVYLCASSPPGGAYMYFGPGTRLTVT.

This clonotype has just a few counts. The CDR3 sequence: CASTLAGEPYF. CDR3 DNA sequence: TGTGCCAGCACCCTAGCGGGAGAACCGTACTTC. The genes are TRBV28 and TRBJ2-7, with 10 bases lining up with TRBD2. The CDR3 is made up of 11 amino acids. J was trimmed by 12 bases and V by 7 bases; bases with no gene match: 6. Germline V gene lookup returns CDR1 MDHEN and CDR2 SYDVKM.

The V call is TRBV24-1, the J call TRBJ2-1; tentatively, D is TRBD2 (6 bases). The CDR3 runs to 11 residues. Trimming stripped 3 bases from V and 12 bases from J, with 8 bases between. CDR1 KGHDR and CDR2 SFDVKD come from the germline V gene. The CDR3 protein is CATSDREMQFF. Written as DNA, the CDR3 is TGTGCCACCAGTGATCGGGAGATGCAGTTCTTC.

This clonotype was seen many times. The V call is TRBV11-2, the J call TRBJ2-7; TRBD2 is a possible D gene (6 bases). Germline V gene lookup returns CDR1 SGHAT and CDR2 FQNNGV. The CDR3 contains 16 residues. Trimming shortened V by 7 bases and J by 3 bases, and 22 bases separated the two germline ends. CDR3 DNA sequence: TGTGCCAGCATCCCCCCTGGAGGGCAGGGACTCTACGAGCAGTACTTC. Its protein product is CASIPPGGQGLYEQYF. Variable domain in full (rest from reference TRBV11-2 and TRBJ2-7): EAGVAQSPRYKIIEKRQSVAFWCNPISGHATLYWYQQILGQGPKLLIQFQNNGVVDDSQLPKDRFSAERLKGVDSTLKIQPAKLEDSAVYLCASIPPGGQGLYEQYFGPGTRLTVT.

The genes are TRBV6-5 and TRBJ2-5; D not resolved. Trimming took 2 bases from V and 2 from J, leaving 6 bases between them. This CDR3 spans 13 amino acids. Per the germline V gene, CDR1 is MNHEY and CDR2 is SVGAGI. For the CDR3, the DNA is TGTGCCAGCAGTTACCCGGATCAAGAGACCCAGTACTTC. Its protein product is CASSYPDQETQYF.

This clonotype came up many times. V is TRBV28 and J is TRBJ2-1; tentatively, D is TRBD2 (5 bases). The germline V gene has CDR1 MDHEN and CDR2 SYDVKM. The V gene lost 11 bases and the J gene lost 10 bases, with 15 bases spanning the gap. This CDR3 region has 11 residues. This CDR3 reads CASTRAREQFF. Written as DNA, the CDR3 is TGTGCCTCCACTAGGGCGAGGGAGCAGTTCTTC.

The table lists this clonotype with many counts. CDR3 DNA: TGTGCCACCAGCAGAGGGGGAGGAGGAGCGCAGTATTTT. Its protein product is CATSRGGGGAQYF. V gene TRBV15 combines with J gene TRBJ2-3; perhaps TRBD2 as D (6 bases). The CDR3 has 13 residues. V was pared by 1 base and J by 10 bases, with 12 bases between. Germline V CDR1 and CDR2: LNHNV, YYDKDF (reference sequence).

The rearrangement uses TRBV7-2 and TRBJ2-1, with a weak D call TRBD2 (6 bases). The CDR3 totals 9 residues. The V end was cut by 4 bases, the J end by 16 bases, with 8 bases between. In germline, CDR1 is SGHTA, CDR2 FQGNSA. The CDR3 nucleotides are TGTGCCAGCAGCTCGGGGGTCTTCTTC. Its translation: CASSSGVFF.

This chain joins TRBV10-1 and TRBJ2-3; D might be TRBD2 (6 bases). The length of the CDR3 is 15 residues. Deletions cut 2 bases from V and 0 bases from J, with 9 bases between. Per germline, CDR1 WNHNN and CDR2 SYGVQD (reference sequence). CDR3 coding DNA: TGCGCCAGCAGTGAGCTTGGGACTAGCACAGATACGCAGTATTTT. Translating gives CASSELGTSTDTQYF.

This clonotype has more than one count but fewer than ten. The junction and the germline gene differ at one end; a read error may be behind it. The chain couples TRBV27 to TRBJ1-6; D call uncertain. This CDR3 spans 15 amino acids. Germline V lookup: CDR1 MNHEY, CDR2 SMNVEV (reference sequence). Here the CDR3 DNA reads TGTGTCAGCAGTTTTCTGGACGGGAATAATTCACCCCTCCACTTT. This codes for CVSSFLDGNNSPLHF.

This clonotype was picked up a small number of times. This chain uses TRBV27 with TRBJ2-2; 9 bases fit TRBD1. The V gene's germline CDR1 is MNHEY and CDR2 SMNVEV (reference sequence). This CDR3 comprises 14 residues. V lost 6 bases, J lost 6 bases, and 5 bases stayed unmatched. The CDR3 sequence: CASRGDRESGELFF. For the CDR3, the DNA is TGTGCCAGCAGAGGGGACAGGGAATCCGGGGAGCTGTTTTTT.